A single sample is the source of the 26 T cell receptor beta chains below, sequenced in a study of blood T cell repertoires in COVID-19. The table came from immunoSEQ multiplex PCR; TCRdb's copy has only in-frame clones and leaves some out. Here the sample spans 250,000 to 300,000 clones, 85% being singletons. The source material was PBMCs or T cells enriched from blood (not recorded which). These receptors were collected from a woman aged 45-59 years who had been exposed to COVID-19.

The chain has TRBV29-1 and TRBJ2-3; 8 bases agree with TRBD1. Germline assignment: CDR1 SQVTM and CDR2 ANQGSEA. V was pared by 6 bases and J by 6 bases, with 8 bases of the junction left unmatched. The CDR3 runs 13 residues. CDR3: CSVPTGVVDTQYF. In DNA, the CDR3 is TGCAGCGTACCGACAGGGGTGGTGGATACGCAGTATTTT.

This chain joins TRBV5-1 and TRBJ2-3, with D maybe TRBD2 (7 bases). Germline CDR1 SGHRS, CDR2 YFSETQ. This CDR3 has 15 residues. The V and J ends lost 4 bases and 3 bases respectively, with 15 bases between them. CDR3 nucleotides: TGCGCCAGCAGCGAATCGGGGGGCCGGACAGATACGCAGTATTTT. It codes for CASSESGGRTDTQYF.

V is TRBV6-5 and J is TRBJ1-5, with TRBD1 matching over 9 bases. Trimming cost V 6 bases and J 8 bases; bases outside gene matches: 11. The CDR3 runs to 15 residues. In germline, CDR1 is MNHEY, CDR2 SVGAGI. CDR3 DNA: TGTGCCAGCAGGGTTGACAGGGGGGAGGGTAAGCCCCAGCATTTT. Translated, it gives CASRVDRGEGKPQHF.

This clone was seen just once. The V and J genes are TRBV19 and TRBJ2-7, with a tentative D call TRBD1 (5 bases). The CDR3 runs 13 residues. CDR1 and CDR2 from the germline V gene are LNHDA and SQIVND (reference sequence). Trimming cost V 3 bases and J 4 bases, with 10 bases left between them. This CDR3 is CASSILQGYEQYF. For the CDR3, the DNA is TGTGCCAGTAGTATTCTCCAGGGATACGAGCAGTACTTC.

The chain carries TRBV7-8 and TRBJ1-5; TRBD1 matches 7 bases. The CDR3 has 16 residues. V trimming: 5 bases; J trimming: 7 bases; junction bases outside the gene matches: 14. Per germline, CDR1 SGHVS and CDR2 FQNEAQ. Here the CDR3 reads CASSQGGGTRVQPQHF. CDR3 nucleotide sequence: TGTGCCAGCAGCCAGGGGGGGGGAACCAGGGTCCAGCCCCAGCATTTT. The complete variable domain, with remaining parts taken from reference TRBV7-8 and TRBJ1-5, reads GAGVSQSPRYKVAKRGQDVALRCDPISGHVSLFWYQQALGQGPEFLTYFQNEAQLDKSGLPSDRFFAERPEGSVSTLKIQRTQQEDSAVYLCASSQGGGTRVQPQHFGDGTRLSIL.

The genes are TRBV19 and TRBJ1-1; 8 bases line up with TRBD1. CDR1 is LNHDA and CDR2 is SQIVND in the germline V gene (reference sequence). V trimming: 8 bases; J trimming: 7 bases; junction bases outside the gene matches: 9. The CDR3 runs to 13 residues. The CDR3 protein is CASGLSGTGEAFF. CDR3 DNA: TGTGCCAGTGGCCTCTCAGGGACAGGTGAAGCTTTCTTT. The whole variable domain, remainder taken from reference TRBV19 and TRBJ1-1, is DGGITQSPKYLFRKEGQNVTLSCEQNLNHDAMYWYRQDPGQGLRLIYYSQIVNDFQKGDIAEGYSVSREKKESFPLTVTSAQKNPTAFYLCASGLSGTGEAFFGQGTRLTVV.

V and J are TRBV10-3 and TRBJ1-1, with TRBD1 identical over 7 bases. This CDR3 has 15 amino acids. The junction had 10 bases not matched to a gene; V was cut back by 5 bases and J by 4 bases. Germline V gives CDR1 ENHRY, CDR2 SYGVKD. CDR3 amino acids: CAISLRTGLSTEAFF. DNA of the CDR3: TGTGCCATCAGTCTTCGGACAGGTCTGAGCACTGAAGCTTTCTTT.

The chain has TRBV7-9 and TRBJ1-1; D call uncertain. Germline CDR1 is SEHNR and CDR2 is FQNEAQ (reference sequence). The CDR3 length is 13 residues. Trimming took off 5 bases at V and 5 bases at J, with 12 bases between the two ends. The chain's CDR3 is CASSAAGRTEAFF. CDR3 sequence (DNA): TGTGCCAGCAGCGCTGCCGGGAGAACTGAAGCTTTCTTT.

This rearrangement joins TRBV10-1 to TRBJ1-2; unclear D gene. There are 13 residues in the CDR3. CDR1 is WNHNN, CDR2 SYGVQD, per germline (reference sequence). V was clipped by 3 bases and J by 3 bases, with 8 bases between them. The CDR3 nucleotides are TGCGCCAGCAGTGATAAGAGGGACTATGGCTACACCTTC. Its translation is CASSDKRDYGYTF.

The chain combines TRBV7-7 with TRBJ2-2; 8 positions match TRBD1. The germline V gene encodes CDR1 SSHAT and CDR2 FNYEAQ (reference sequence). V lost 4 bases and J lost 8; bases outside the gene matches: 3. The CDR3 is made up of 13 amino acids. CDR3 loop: CASSSTGGGELFF. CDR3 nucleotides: TGTGCCAGCAGCTCAACAGGGGGAGGGGAGCTGTTTTTT.

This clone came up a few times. CDR3 in amino acids: CASRRDGATDTQYF. The CDR3 bases are TGCGCCAGCAGGCGGGACGGGGCCACAGATACGCAGTATTTT. This chain connects TRBV5-1 to TRBJ2-3; D possibly corresponds to TRBD2 (6 bases). The CDR3 consists of 14 residues. The germline V gene encodes CDR1 SGHRS and CDR2 YFSETQ. The V end was cut by 5 bases, the J end by 2 bases, with 12 bases between. Full variable domain (outside the CDR3, taken from reference TRBV5-1 and TRBJ2-3): KAGVTQTPRYLIKTRGQQVTLSCSPISGHRSVSWYQQTPGQGLQFLFEYFSETQRNKGNFPGRFSGRQFSNSRSEMNVSTLELGDSALYLCASRRDGATDTQYFGPGTRLTVL.

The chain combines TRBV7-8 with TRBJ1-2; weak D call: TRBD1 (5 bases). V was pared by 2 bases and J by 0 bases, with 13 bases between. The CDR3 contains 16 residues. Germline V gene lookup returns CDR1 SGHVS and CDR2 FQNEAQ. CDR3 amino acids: CASSLPPGQANYGYTF. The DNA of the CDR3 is TGTGCCAGCAGCTTACCCCCAGGGCAAGCTAACTATGGCTACACCTTC.

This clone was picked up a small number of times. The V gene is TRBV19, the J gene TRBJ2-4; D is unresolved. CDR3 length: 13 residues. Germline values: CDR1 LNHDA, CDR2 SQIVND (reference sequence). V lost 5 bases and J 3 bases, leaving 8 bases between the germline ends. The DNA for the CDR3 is TGTGCCAGTAGTGCCCAACTCAAAAACATTCAGTACTTC. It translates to CASSAQLKNIQYF.

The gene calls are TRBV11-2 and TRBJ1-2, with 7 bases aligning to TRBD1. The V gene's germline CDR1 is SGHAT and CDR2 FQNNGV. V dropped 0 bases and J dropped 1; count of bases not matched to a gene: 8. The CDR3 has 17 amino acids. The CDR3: CASSLEKGTEFNYGYTF. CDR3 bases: TGTGCCAGCAGCTTAGAAAAAGGGACAGAATTTAACTATGGCTACACCTTC.

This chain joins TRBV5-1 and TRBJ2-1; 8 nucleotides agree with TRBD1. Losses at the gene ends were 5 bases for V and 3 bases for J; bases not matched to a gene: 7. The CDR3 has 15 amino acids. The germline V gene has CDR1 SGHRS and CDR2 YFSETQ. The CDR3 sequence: CASSSGQGHYNEQFF. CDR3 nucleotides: TGCGCCAGCAGTTCAGGACAGGGACACTACAATGAGCAGTTCTTC.

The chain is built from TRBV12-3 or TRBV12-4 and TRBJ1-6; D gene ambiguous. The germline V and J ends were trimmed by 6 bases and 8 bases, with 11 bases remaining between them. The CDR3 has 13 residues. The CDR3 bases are TGTGCCAGCAGCTTGGAGCGATATTCACCCCTCCACTTT. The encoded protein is CASSLERYSPLHF.

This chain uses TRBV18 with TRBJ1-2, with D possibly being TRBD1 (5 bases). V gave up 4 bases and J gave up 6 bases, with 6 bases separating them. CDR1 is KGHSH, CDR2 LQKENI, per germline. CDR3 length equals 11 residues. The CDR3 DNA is TGTGCCAGCTCACGGGGCGATGGCTACACCTTC. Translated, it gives CASSRGDGYTF.

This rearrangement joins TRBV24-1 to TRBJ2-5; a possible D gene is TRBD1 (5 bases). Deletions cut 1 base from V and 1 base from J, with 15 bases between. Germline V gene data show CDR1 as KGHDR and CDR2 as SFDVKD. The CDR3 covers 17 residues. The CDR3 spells CATSDFSGRALQETQYF. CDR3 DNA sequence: TGTGCCACCAGTGATTTTTCGGGCAGGGCCCTCCAAGAGACCCAGTACTTC.

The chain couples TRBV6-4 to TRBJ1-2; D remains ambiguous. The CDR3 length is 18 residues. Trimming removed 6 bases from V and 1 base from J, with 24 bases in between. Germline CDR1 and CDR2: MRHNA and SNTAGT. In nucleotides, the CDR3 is TGTGCCAGCAGCGATCGTAGAGGTAACGGACGGGATAACTATGGCTACACCTTC. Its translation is CASSDRRGNGRDNYGYTF.

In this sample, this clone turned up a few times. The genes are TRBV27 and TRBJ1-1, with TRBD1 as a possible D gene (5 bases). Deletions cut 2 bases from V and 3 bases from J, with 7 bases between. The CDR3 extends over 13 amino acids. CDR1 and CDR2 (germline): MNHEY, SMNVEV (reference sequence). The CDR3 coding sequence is TGTGCCAGCAGTTTAGGGGCCTACACTGAAGCTTTCTTT. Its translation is CASSLGAYTEAFF.

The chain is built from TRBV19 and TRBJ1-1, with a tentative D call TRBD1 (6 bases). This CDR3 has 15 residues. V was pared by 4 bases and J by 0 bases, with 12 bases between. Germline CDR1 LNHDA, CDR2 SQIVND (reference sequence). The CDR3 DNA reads TGTGCCAGTAGTACCTCCGGGACAATGAACACTGAAGCTTTCTTT. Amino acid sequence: CASSTSGTMNTEAFF. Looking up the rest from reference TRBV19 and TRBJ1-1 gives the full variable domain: DGGITQSPKYLFRKEGQNVTLSCEQNLNHDAMYWYRQDPGQGLRLIYYSQIVNDFQKGDIAEGYSVSREKKESFPLTVTSAQKNPTAFYLCASSTSGTMNTEAFFGQGTRLTVV.

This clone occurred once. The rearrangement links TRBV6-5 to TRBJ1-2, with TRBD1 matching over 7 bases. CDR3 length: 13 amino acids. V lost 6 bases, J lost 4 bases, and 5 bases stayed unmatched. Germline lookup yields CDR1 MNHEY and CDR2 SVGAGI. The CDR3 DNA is TGTGCCAGCAGGGGGACAGTCATCTATGGCTACACCTTC. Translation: CASRGTVIYGYTF.

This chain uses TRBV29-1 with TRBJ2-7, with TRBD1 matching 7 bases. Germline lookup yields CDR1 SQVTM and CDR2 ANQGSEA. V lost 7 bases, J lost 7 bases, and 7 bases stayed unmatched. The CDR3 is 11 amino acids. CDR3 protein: CSAATGVEQYF. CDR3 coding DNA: TGCAGCGCTGCTACAGGGGTAGAGCAGTACTTC.

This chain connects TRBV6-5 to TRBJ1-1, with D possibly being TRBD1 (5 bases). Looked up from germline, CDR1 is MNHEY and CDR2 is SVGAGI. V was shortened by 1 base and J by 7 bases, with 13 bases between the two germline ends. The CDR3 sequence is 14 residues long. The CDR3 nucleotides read TGTGCCAGCAGTTACTACGCAGGGCCGTATGAAGCTTTCTTT. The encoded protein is CASSYYAGPYEAFF.

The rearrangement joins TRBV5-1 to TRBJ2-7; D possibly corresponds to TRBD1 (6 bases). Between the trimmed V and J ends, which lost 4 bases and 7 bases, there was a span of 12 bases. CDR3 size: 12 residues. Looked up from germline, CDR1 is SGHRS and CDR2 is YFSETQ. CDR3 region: CASSQGTTEQYF. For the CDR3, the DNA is TGCGCCAGCAGCCAGGGGACCACGGAGCAGTACTTC.

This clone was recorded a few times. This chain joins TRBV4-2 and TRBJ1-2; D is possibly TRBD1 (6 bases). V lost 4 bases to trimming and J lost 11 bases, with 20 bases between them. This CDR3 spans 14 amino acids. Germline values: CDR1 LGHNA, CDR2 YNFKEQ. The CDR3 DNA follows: TGTGCCAGCAGCCCGGGGGGGCAGTTTGCGGGATACACCTTC. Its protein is CASSPGGQFAGYTF.